Listed below are T cell receptor beta chains from one sample, sequenced in a study of blood T cell repertoires in COVID-19. This table comes from immunoSEQ multiplex PCR, and its TCRdb copy is limited to in-frame clones, with some not included. The data contain 250,000 to 350,000 clones, 80% to 90% of them singletons. Material: peripheral blood. These receptor sequences come from a woman aged 50 to 60 with COVID-19, enrolled during active disease. Both conserved end residues are part of each CDR3. A D gene is named only where the DNA matches it firmly. Clone size is stated in some rows and not others, as once, few, many or a class when expanded.

size	D	J	V	CDR3	DNA
-	-	TRBJ2-3	TRBV30	CAWSVGVGTDTQYF	TGTGCCTGGAGTGTCGGGGTGGGCACAGATACGCAGTATTTT
-	TRBD1	TRBJ1-2	TRBV14	CASSLTGTGEAASYGYTF	TGTGCCAGCAGCCTCACCGGGACAGGGGAAGCTGCCAGCTATGGCTACACCTTC
-	TRBD1	TRBJ2-1	TRBV27	CASSSAGDREQFF	TGTGCCAGCAGTTCGGCTGGGGACAGGGAACAGTTCTTC
-	TRBD1	TRBJ2-3	TRBV6-6	CASSTQGARGTQYF	TGTGCCAGCAGTACCCAGGGGGCGCGGGGTACGCAGTATTTT
-	-	TRBJ1-4	TRBV19	CASSGGALGEKLFF	TGTGCCAGTAGTGGGGGGGCACTAGGTGAAAAACTGTTTTTT
-	-	TRBJ2-2	TRBV24-1	CATSDLGASITGELFF	TGTGCCACCAGTGATCTGGGAGCATCCATCACCGGGGAGCTGTTTTTT
-	-	TRBJ2-1	TRBV4-2	CASSLQRRGQYNEQFF	TGTGCCAGCAGCCTTCAGAGGCGGGGACAGTACAATGAGCAGTTCTTC
-	TRBD1	TRBJ2-7	TRBV18	CASSPTTGGSYEQYF	TGTGCCAGCTCACCTACCACAGGGGGCTCCTACGAGCAGTACTTC
-	-	TRBJ2-1	TRBV5-8	CASSFLEGRNEQFF	TGTGCCAGCAGCTTTCTGGAGGGGCGCAATGAGCAGTTCTTC
once	-	TRBJ2-2	TRBV19	CASSIAVGELFF	TGTGCCAGTAGTATAGCTGTCGGGGAGCTGTTTTTT
-	TRBD2	TRBJ2-7	TRBV12-5	CASGTGTIYEQYF	TGTGCTAGTGGAACCGGGACTATCTACGAGCAGTACTTC
-	TRBD2	TRBJ2-7	TRBV5-6	CASSLPGTRYEQYF	TGTGCCAGCAGCCTGCCCGGGACTAGATACGAGCAGTACTTC
-	-	TRBJ2-1	TRBV7-9	CASSLDPDRSRQFF	TGTGCCAGCAGCTTAGACCCCGACAGATCGAGGCAGTTCTTC
-	TRBD1	TRBJ2-1	TRBV19	CASSIGTGLTNGQFF	TGTGCCAGTAGTATCGGGACAGGTTTAACTAATGGGCAGTTCTTC
once	TRBD2	TRBJ2-7	TRBV4-3	CASSQDGAGGSYEQYF	TGCGCCAGCAGCCAAGACGGTGCGGGAGGCTCCTACGAGCAGTACTTC
-	-	TRBJ1-5	TRBV10-3	CAISNSNQPQHF	TGTGCCATCTCTAATAGCAATCAGCCCCAGCATTTT
-	-	TRBJ2-2	TRBV3-1/TRBV3-2	CASSQVSFLGELFF	TGTGCCAGCAGCCAAGTATCCTTCTTAGGGGAGCTGTTTTTT
-	TRBD2	TRBJ2-1	TRBV7-7	CASSFLAGADNEQFF	TGTGCCAGCAGCTTTCTAGCGGGAGCGGACAATGAGCAGTTCTTC
-	TRBD1	TRBJ2-1	TRBV9	CASRRGQGKYNEQFF	TGTGCCAGCAGGAGGGGGCAGGGAAAATACAATGAGCAGTTCTTC
-	TRBD1	TRBJ1-1	TRBV6-2/TRBV6-3	CASSFDVPGQGALNTEAFF	TGTGCCAGCAGTTTCGACGTTCCGGGACAGGGGGCTTTGAACACTGAAGCTTTCTTT
-	TRBD2	TRBJ2-5	TRBV5-1	CASTAGIAGRETQYF	TGCGCCAGCACGGCGGGCATAGCGGGAAGGGAGACCCAGTACTTC
-	TRBD1	TRBJ1-1	TRBV5-1	CASSGTGWNTEAFF	TGCGCCAGCAGCGGGACAGGGTGGAACACTGAAGCTTTCTTT
once	TRBD2	TRBJ2-2	TRBV11-3	CASSRSGTTDTGELFF	TGTGCCAGCAGCCGTAGCGGGACTACTGACACCGGGGAGCTGTTTTTT
-	-	TRBJ2-7	TRBV27	CASSPGTSIYEQYF	TGTGCCAGCAGTCCAGGGACTTCAATCTACGAGCAGTACTTC
-	-	TRBJ2-3	TRBV21-1	CASSKCGTSATRGTQYF	TGTGCCAGCAGCAAATGCGGGACTAGCGCCACCCGGGGTACGCAGTATTTT
-	TRBD1	TRBJ2-5	TRBV30	CAWSVSRQGLSQETQYF	TGTGCCTGGAGTGTATCTCGACAGGGCCTTTCCCAGGAGACCCAGTACTTC
-	TRBD2	TRBJ2-2	TRBV29-1	CSVEVAGGITGELFF	TGCAGCGTTGAGGTAGCGGGAGGAATAACCGGGGAGCTGTTTTTT
-	-	TRBJ1-1	TRBV7-3	CASSLGPGVNTEAFF	TGTGCCAGCAGCTTAGGCCCCGGGGTGAACACTGAAGCTTTCTTT